A single TCR beta chain is shown here with its context. The count of this clone is one. Its antigen is currently not known. Base qualities were left out, and no much larger clone turns up one base away. This sample is drawn from a study of cytomegalovirus exposure and HLA in healthy donors (dated by TCRdb to about 2017). Describing the broader study: An earlier analysis of some 600 of the donors reported about 260 Gb of sequence data and around 110 million unique TCR beta sequences obtained from 180 million or so T cells. The study aimed to test whether cataloging public T cell receptors could reveal signatures of past pathogen exposure. Across about 380 genotyped donors of the cohort, an average of about 240,000 unique TCR beta nucleotide sequences per donor were sequenced, and roughly 18% of those sequences were non-productive. A later analysis re-examined previously published TCR beta repertoires from just over 650 donors and added high-resolution HLA genotyping to investigate patterns of TCR occurrence. An earlier analysis of some 500 of the donors used high-throughput TCR beta sequencing to judge whether each TCR beta V gene segment behaved as functional or pseudogenic. The number of typed donors differed by locus: roughly 629-630 for A, B, C, DRB1 and DQB1; approximately 520 for DQA1; around 580 for DPA1; and some 450 for DPB1. Using immunosequencing, the study profiled T cell repertoires from around 670 subjects and related those repertoires to cytomegalovirus serostatus. Roughly five DR-DQ haplotypes were treated as single units for association and clustering because of strong linkage in the cohort. High-throughput TCR immunosequencing, statistical association of individual TCRs with disease status, and machine learning were combined to predict cytomegalovirus infection status. Every repertoire in the discovery cohort had been generated on one and the same sequencing platform. Along with the approximately 650-subject first cohort, a separate validation cohort of 120 different subjects was used. Among the roughly 400 genotyped donors, about 83% belonged to the genetic ancestry cluster associated with self-reported Caucasian donors. Rather than using new phenotypic data, the later analysis identified candidate immune exposures from TCR beta sequences and from how often those sequences occurred across donors. Donor age, sex, ethnicity and CMV serostatus were compiled alongside the repertoire data. An early release covering roughly 600 HLA-typed donors comprised about 290 gigabases of sequencing data and roughly 85 million unique TCR sequences. Genome-wide SNP genotypes for about 55% of the roughly 670 donors were used in a later genetic analysis, which treated that subset as a discovery cohort. Class I and class II HLA loci were covered by the typing at four-digit resolution. On the study overall, not on this receptor specifically: Across donors, most TCR sequences were observed very rarely, whereas some public TCRs were present in many individuals. The 87-base-pair reads could not distinguish some IMGT-functional V segments, including TRBV6-2 and TRBV6-3, so those segments were excluded. Over 15 rarely observed V segments, including chromosome 9 orphons, were excluded from the earlier analysis of some 590 of the donors because counts were too low. A later analysis found that TCR association rates varied across HLA loci, with DRB1 alleles showing the most associated TCRs and HLA-C alleles the fewest. According to the authors, the approach could potentially be generalized to other disease states and immunological phenotypes. A later genetic analysis associated a missense DCLRE1C variant with V-gene and J-gene trimming of TCR beta chains, and an independent cohort replicated the association. In a later analysis, around 15,000 TCR beta sequences were associated with specific HLA alleles at a false discovery rate of 0.05. A further reported finding was that TCR beta sequences accurately predicted the HLA-A and HLA-B alleles for most subjects in the first cohort. Three of the identified cytomegalovirus-associated TCR beta chains were confirmed in vitro to be specific for cytomegalovirus antigens. The study gave a list of 150 to 200 TCR beta chains associated with cytomegalovirus. Correlated functional status among segregating V segments might be attributable to linkage disequilibrium, but an unknown experimental factor could not be ruled out. In both the original and validation cohorts, the classifier was reported to diagnose cytomegalovirus status with high specificity and sensitivity. A later analysis reported that several top co-occurrence clusters appeared linked to parvovirus B19, influenza, CMV and Epstein-Barr virus. In a later analysis, most CMV-associated TCR beta chains were found to appear HLA-restricted, with HLA associations seemingly driven largely by CMV exposure. In a later analysis, HLA-associated TCR beta chains were found to be more clonally expanded and to have lower generation probabilities than equally common non-associated chains. The sequencing pipeline was judged likely to have produced a cluster of highly shared sequence variants as a technical artifact. Because some donors lacked HLA typing at each locus, the association tests relied only on the typed subset. Only TCR beta chains were sequenced in this cohort, and the absence of alpha or paired-chain data limited detectable features. When HLA alleles, especially DR and DQ, strongly co-occurred, TCR associations were difficult to assign to individual alleles. An earlier analysis of several hundred of the donors showed that most TCR beta V segments appeared in productive rearrangements either about 87% or about 30% of the time, which broadly matched IMGT annotations. Immune exposure information for the cohort was limited to CMV serostatus. Compared with the roughly 600-donor mean, donors in an Asian-associated ancestry cluster had fewer N-insertions in productive TCRs, according to a later genetic analysis. The presence/absence analyses assumed that sequencing depth was roughly uniform across donors, and that assumption may not be true.

The cohort comprised 550 to 700 healthy bone marrow donors. All cohort members were sampled while nominally healthy, although unrecorded immune exposures were likely present. The donor was CMV seronegative and was included in the group of 352 seronegative cohort members. A peripheral blood sample was collected from each donor, and TCR beta sequencing was performed on peripheral blood mononuclear cells. The Qiagen DNeasy Blood Extraction Kit was used to extract genomic DNA from the blood cell samples. Relative to germline, V is 0 bases shorter and J is 2 bases shorter, with 15 bases between their ends. The CDR3, from cysteine to phenylalanine, totals 16 residues. Here the CDR3 DNA is all that survives: 48 bases in frame from base 1. According to the germline V gene, CDR1 reads SGHRS and CDR2 reads YFSETQ. The library was made by the immunoSEQ multiplex PCR assay. For the multiplex PCR, a mixture combining 60 forward primers for TCR Vbeta segments and 13 reverse primers for TCR Jbeta segments was used. Amplification of the CDR3 region of rearranged TCR beta genes was performed with a multiplex PCR assay on genomic DNA. On the Illumina HiSeq System, the amplified TCR beta libraries were sequenced as 87-base-pair reads. The original pipeline was this. Across the 700 or so repertoires, a later analysis counted 75 million to 90 million unique TCR beta chains, some 11 million of which were shared by at least two donors. Raw reads were error-corrected and collapsed into unique sequences with a nearest-neighbor algorithm that merged closely related sequences to remove PCR and sequencing errors. CDR3 sequences were aligned to IMGT reference sequences to assign V, D and J gene segments. Each retained sequence needed at least a six-nucleotide match to both a V gene segment and a J gene segment. A rearrangement was called productive if the CDR3 had no stop codons and remained in frame with V and J, and every other rearrangement was called non-productive. CDR3 was defined according to IMGT convention as the region running from the second conserved V-encoded cysteine to the conserved J-encoded phenylalanine. Sequences without an unambiguous match to a single V gene segment were excluded from the earlier analysis of 450 to 650 of the donors. An earlier analysis of several hundred of the donors classified V segments as functional when productive rearrangements were above 56.7% and as segregating when the standard deviation between donors was above 5%. A statistical classification framework was developed to diagnose cytomegalovirus status using the catalog of TCR beta chain sequences. In a later analysis, TCR nucleotide sequences were compared against IMGT/GENE-DB human TR gene sequences so that V and J genes could be assigned. In a later analysis, CDR3 sequences and most-parsimonious VDJ recombination scenarios were assigned using the TCRdist pipeline. In a later analysis, each TCR beta chain was defined by its CDR3 amino acid sequence together with its V-gene family, and reads without a unique V-gene family were excluded. A later analysis removed 592 highly shared, low-generation-probability nucleotide sequences to deal with suspected cross-contamination and a sequencing artifact. In a later analysis, a clonal expansion index for each public chain was calculated from normalized within-repertoire ranks of inferred template counts. In a later analysis, generation probabilities were computed with a VDJ recombination model fitted to out-of-frame rearrangements, and the resulting probabilities were checked against IGoR. In a later analysis, TCR-TCR, TCR-HLA and TCR-CMV co-occurrence was scored with hypergeometric tests, and a repertoire-size bias correction was applied to TCR pairs. In a later analysis, false discovery rates were estimated by permuting HLA or CMV assignments 20 times. In a later analysis, co-occurring TCRs were grouped using DBSCAN, with TCRdist sequence similarity added in when clustering inside HLA-allele-positive subsets. For co-occurrence clustering, repertoires with fewer than 30,000 or more than 120,000 public chains were excluded, along with several repertoires with anomalous nucleotide sharing. TCRdb limited this immuneACCESS table to in-frame rearrangements with V and J called. A share of clones is missing; checked studies link under half to unresolved V genes, and the rest is unexplained. That table furnishes V, J and clone size, whereas the DNA furnished D and trimming. Here the sample has around 110,000 clones; 55% to 65% occur a single time. Jointly, the top ten make up roughly 2% of the sample.

This clonotype was obtained from a woman in her 30s in good health and CMV-seronegative. The specimen was PBMCs. The V gene is TRBV5-1 and the J gene is TRBJ2-7, with TRBD2 perhaps the D gene, on 5 matching bases. Here is the DNA: TGCGCCAGCAGCTTGGGGCTAGCCGCTACCCCCTACGAGCAGTACTTC. This codes for CASSLGLAATPYEQYF.